The clone carrying this T cell receptor (beta chain) was seen a single time. The junction had 4 bases not matched to a gene; V was cut back by 3 bases and J by 5 bases. Germline lookup yields CDR1 MNHEY and CDR2 SMNVEV (reference sequence). CDR3 size: 15 residues. The data belong to a study of control samples from healthy donors and cancer patients. Generated by immunoSEQ multiplex PCR, the TCRdb table keeps only in-frame clones and is missing some. This table has roughly 150,000 clones, about 94% appearing once. The chain couples TRBV27 to TRBJ1-6; 7 positions agree with TRBD1. This TCR was recovered from a woman in her 30s in good health. Sequencing was done on a sample of blood. The CDR3 spells CASSFRDRDNSPLHF. CDR3 bases: TGTGCCAGCAGTTTCCGCGACAGGGATAATTCACCCCTCCACTTT.